The source of this T cell receptor beta chain is a study of control samples from healthy donors and cancer patients. Produced via immunoSEQ multiplex PCR; TCRdb's table is partial and in-frame only. The repertoire has approximately 100,000 clones, more than 75% of them found once; the top ten carry 1.5% to 2.5%. V was cut by 5 bases and J by 3 bases, with 8 bases left in between. The CDR3 runs 12 residues. Per the germline V gene, CDR1 is SEHNR and CDR2 is FQNEAQ (reference sequence). The chain couples TRBV7-9 to TRBJ2-7, with a weak D call TRBD2 (6 bases). Material for sequencing was blood. The TCR sequence derives from a man aged 55 to 69 in good health. The CDR3 loop reads CASSQGGYEQYF. The CDR3 coding sequence is TGTGCCAGCAGCCAGGGAGGCTACGAGCAGTACTTC.